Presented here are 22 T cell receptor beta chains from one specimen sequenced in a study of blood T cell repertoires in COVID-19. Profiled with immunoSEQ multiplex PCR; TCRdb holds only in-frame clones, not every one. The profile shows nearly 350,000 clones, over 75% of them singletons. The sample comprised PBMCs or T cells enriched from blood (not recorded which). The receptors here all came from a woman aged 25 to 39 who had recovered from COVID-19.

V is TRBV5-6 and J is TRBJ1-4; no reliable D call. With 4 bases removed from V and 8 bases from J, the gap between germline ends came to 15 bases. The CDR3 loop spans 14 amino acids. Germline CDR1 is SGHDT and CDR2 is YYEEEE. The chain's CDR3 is CASSNYGRFEKLFF. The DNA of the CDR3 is TGTGCCAGCAGCAACTACGGAAGGTTCGAAAAACTGTTTTTT.

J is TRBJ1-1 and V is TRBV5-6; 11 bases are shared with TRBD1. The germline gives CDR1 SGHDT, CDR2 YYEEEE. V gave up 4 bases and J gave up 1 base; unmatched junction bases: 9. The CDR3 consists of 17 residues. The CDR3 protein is CASSASLGTGGNTEAFF. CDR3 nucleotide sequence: TGTGCCAGCAGCGCCTCCCTCGGGACAGGGGGGAACACTGAAGCTTTCTTT. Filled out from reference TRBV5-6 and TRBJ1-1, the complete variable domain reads DAGVTQSPTHLIKTRGQQVTLRCSPKSGHDTVSWYQQALGQGPQFIFQYYEEEERQRGNFPDRFSGHQFPNYSSELNVNALLLGDSALYLCASSASLGTGGNTEAFFGQGTRLTVV.

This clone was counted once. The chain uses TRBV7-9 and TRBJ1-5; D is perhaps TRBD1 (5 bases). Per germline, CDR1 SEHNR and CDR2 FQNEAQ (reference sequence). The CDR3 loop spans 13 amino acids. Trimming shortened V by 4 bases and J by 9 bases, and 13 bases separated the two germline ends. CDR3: CASSYKQDSPQHF. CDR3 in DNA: TGTGCCAGCAGCTATAAACAGGATTCGCCCCAGCATTTT.

CDR3 sequence reads: CASSSGLAPLLRELFF. CDR3 nucleotides: TGCGCCAGCAGCTCGGGACTAGCGCCTTTATTGCGGGAGCTGTTTTTT. The rearrangement joins TRBV5-1 to TRBJ2-2; 10 bases are shared with TRBD2. The CDR3 sequence is 16 residues long. The germline gives CDR1 SGHRS, CDR2 YFSETQ. V lost 3 bases, J lost 9 bases, and 11 bases stayed unmatched.

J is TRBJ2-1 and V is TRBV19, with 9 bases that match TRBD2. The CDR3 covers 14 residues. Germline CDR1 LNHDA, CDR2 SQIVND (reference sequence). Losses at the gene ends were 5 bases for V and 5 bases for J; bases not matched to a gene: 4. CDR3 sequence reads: CASSRLAEHNEQFF. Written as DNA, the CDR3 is TGTGCCAGTAGTCGACTAGCGGAGCACAATGAGCAGTTCTTC. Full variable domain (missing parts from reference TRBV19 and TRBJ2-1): DGGITQSPKYLFRKEGQNVTLSCEQNLNHDAMYWYRQDPGQGLRLIYYSQIVNDFQKGDIAEGYSVSREKKESFPLTVTSAQKNPTAFYLCASSRLAEHNEQFFGPGTRLTVL.

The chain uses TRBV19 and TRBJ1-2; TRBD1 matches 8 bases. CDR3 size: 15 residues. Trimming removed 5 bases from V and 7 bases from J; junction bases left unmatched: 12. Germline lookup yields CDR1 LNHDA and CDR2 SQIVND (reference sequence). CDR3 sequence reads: CASSPHSDRAAGYTF. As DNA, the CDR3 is TGTGCCAGTAGTCCTCACTCGGACAGGGCTGCTGGCTACACCTTC.

The CDR3 nucleotides are TGTGCCAGCAGTTTAACTGGTGAAAAACTGTTTTTT. Translation gives CASSLTGEKLFF. J is TRBJ1-4 and V is TRBV28; no definite D call. The V gene lost 2 bases and the J gene lost 7 bases, with 5 bases spanning the gap. CDR3 length: 12 amino acids. Germline-derived CDR1 and CDR2 are MDHEN and SYDVKM.

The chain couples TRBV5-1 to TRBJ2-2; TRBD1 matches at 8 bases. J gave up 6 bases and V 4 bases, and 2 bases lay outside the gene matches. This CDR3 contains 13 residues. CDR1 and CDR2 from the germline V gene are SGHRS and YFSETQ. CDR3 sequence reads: CASSTRGPGELFF. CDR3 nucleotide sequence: TGCGCCAGCAGCACCAGGGGGCCCGGGGAGCTGTTTTTT.

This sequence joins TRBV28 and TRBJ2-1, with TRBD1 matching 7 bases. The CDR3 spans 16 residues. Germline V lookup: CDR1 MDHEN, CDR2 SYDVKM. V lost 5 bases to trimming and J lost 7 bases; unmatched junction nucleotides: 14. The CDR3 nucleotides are TGTGCCAGCAGTCTAACGACAGGGAGTGGGCTTAATGAGCAGTTCTTC. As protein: CASSLTTGSGLNEQFF.

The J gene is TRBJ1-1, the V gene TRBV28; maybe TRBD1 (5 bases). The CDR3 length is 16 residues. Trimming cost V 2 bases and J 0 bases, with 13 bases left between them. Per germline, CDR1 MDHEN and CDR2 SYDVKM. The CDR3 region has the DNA TGTGCCAGCAGTTTAAATTGGGGGGTCATGAACACTGAAGCTTTCTTT. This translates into CASSLNWGVMNTEAFF.

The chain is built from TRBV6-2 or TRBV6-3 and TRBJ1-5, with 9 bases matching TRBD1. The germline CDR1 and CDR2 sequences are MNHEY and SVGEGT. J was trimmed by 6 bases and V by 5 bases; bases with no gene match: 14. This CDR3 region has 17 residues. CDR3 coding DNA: TGTGCCAGCAGTGGGGATTCCGGGACAGGGAAGGGTCAGCCCCAGCATTTT. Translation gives CASSGDSGTGKGQPQHF.

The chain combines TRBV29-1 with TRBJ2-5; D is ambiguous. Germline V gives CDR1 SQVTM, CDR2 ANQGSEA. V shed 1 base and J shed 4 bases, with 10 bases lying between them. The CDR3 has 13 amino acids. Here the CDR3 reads CSVEVGARETQYF. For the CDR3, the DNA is TGCAGCGTTGAAGTGGGCGCTCGAGAGACCCAGTACTTC.

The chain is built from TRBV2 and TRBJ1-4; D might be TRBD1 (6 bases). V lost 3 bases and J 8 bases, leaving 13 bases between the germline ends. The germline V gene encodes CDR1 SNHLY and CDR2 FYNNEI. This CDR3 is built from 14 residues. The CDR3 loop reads CASSETGRGEKLFF. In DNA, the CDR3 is TGTGCCAGCAGTGAGACAGGAAGGGGCGAAAAACTGTTTTTT.

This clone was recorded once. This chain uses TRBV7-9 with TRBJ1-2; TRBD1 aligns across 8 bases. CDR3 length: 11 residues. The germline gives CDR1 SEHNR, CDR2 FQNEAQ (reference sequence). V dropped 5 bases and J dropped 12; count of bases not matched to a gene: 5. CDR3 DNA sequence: TGTGCCAGCAGCCCCGGGACAGGAGACACCTTC. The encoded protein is CASSPGTGDTF.

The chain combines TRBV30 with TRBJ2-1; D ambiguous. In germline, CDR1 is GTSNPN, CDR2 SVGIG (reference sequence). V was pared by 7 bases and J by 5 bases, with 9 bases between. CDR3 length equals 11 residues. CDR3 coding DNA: TGTGCCTCCGAGACACACAATGAGCAGTTCTTC. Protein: CASETHNEQFF.

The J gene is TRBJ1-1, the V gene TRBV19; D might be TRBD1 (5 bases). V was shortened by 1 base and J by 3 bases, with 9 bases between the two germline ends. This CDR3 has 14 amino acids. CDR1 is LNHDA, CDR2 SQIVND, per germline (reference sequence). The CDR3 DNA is TGTGCCAGTAGTATAGTAGGGGTAGACACTGAAGCTTTCTTT. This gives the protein CASSIVGVDTEAFF.

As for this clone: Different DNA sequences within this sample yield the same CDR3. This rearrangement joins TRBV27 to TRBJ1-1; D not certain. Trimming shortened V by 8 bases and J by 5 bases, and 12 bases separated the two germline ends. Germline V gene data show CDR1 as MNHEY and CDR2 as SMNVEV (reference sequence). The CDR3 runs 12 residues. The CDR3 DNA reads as TGTGCCAGCCCCCCGGGGATTACTGAAGCTTTCTTT. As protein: CASPPGITEAFF.

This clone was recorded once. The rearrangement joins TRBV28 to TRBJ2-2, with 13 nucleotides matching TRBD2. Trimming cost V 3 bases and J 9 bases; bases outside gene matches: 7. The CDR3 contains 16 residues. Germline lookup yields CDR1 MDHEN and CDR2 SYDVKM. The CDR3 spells CASSFPTSGGPRELFF. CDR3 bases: TGTGCCAGCAGTTTTCCGACTAGCGGGGGGCCGAGGGAGCTGTTTTTT.

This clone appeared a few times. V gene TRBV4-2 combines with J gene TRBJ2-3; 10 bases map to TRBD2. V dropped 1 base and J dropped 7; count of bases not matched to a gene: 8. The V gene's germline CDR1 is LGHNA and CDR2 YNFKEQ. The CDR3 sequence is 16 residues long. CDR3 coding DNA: TGTGCCAGCAGCCAAGGGTCAGCGGGGGGGCGGAATACGCAGTATTTT. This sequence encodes CASSQGSAGGRNTQYF.

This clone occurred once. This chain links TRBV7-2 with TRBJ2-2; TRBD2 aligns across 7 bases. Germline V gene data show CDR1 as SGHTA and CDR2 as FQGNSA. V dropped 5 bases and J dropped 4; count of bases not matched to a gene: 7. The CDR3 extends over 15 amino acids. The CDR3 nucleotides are TGTGCCAGCAGCCGGCCCGGGACTATCACCGGGGAGCTGTTTTTT. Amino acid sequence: CASSRPGTITGELFF. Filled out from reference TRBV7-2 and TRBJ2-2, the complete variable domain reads GAGVSQSPSNKVTEKGKDVELRCDPISGHTALYWYRQSLGQGLEFLIYFQGNSAPDKSGLPSDRFSAERTGGSVSTLTIQRTQQEDSAVYLCASSRPGTITGELFFGEGSRLTVL.

CDR3 nucleotides: TGTGCCAGCAGCATCCGCGGGCCTTATGGCTACACCTTC. Translating gives CASSIRGPYGYTF. The chain employs TRBV9 and TRBJ1-2, with D hard to call. The V and J ends lost 4 bases and 5 bases respectively, with 12 bases between them. Germline V gene sequence: CDR1 SGDLS, CDR2 YYNGEE. The CDR3 has 13 amino acids.

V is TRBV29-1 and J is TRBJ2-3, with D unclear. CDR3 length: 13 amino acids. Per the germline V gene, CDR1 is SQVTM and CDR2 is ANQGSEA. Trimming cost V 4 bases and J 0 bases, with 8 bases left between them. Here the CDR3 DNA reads TGCAGCGTTGTGGGCAGAAGCACAGATACGCAGTATTTT. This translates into CSVVGRSTDTQYF.